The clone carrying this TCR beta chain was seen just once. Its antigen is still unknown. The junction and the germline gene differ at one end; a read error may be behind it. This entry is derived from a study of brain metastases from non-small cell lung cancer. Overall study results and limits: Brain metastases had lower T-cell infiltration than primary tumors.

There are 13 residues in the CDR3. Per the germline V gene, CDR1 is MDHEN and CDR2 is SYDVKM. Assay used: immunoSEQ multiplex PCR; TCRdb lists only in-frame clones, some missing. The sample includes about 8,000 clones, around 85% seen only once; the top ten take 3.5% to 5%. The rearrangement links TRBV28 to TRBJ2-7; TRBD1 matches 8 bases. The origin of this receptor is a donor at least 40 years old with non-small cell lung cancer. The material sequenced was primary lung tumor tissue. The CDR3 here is CTSRDRGTYEQYF. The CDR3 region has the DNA TGTACCAGCAGAGACAGGGGCACCTACGAGCAGTACTTC.